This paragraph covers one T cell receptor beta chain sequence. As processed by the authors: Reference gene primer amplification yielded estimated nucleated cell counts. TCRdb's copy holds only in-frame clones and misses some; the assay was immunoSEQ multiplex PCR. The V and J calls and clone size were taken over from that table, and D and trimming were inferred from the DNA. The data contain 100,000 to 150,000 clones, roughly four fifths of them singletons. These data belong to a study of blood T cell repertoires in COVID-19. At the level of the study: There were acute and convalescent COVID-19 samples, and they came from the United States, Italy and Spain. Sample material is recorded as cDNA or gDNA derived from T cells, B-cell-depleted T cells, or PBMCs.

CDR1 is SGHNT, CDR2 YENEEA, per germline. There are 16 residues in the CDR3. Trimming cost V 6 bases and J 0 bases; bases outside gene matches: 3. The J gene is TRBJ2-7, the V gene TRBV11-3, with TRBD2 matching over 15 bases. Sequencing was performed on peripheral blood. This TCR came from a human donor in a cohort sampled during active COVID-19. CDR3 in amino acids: CASRGTSGRYSYEQYF. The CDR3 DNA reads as TGTGCCAGCAGGGGGACTAGCGGGAGGTACTCCTACGAGCAGTACTTC.